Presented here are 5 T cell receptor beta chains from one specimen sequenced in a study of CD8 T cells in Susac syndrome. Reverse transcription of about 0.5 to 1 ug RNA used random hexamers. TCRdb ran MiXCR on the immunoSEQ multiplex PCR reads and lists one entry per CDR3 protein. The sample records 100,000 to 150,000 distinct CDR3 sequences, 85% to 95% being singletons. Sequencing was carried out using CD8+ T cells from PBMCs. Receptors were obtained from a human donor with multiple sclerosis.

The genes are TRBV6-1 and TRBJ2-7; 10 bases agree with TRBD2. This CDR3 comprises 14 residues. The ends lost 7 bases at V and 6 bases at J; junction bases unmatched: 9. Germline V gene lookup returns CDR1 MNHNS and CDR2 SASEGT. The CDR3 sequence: CASTRSGRAREQYV. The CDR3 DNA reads TGTGCCAGCACCCGAAGCGGGAGGGCCCGCGAGCAGTACGTC.

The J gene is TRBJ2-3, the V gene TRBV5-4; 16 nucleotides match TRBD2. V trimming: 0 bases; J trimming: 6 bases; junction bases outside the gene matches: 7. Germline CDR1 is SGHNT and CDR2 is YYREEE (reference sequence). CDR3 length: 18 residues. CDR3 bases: TGTGCCAGCAGCTTGGTCCCTAAGGGACTAGCGGGAGGGGATACGCAGTATTTT. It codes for CASSLVPKGLAGGDTQYF.

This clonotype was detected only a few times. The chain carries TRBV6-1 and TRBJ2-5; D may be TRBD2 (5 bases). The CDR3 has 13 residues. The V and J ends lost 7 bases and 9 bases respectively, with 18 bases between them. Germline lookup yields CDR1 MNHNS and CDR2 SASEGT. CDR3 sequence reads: CASTMGAAAPQYF. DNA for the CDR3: TGTGCCAGCACAATGGGAGCGGCCGCACCCCAGTACTTC.

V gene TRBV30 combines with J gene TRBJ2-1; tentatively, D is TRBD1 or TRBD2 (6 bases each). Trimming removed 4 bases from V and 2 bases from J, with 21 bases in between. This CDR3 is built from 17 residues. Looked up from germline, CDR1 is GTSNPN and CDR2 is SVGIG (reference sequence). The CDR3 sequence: CAWKPKEGEFAYNEQFF. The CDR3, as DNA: TGTGCCTGGAAACCTAAGGAGGGGGAGTTCGCCTACAATGAGCAGTTCTTC.

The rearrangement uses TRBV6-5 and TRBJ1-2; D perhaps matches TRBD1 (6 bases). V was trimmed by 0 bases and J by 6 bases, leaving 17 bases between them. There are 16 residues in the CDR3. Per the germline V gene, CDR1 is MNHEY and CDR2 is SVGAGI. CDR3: CASSYSLWGQGHGYTF. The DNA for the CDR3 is TGTGCCAGCAGTTACTCGCTATGGGGACAAGGGCATGGCTACACCTTC.